The T cell receptor (beta chain) under discussion was sequenced for a study of long-term antiretroviral therapy in people with HIV. In the study overall: The 2015 recommendation for immediate ART came about a decade after the earliest samples.

As concerns this clone: The antigen remains undetermined.

Study outcomes and limitations: Pre-ART expanded clones dominated the repertoire at every time point. ART adherence, viral resistance and therapy changes were undocumented.

Germline loops: CDR1 SQVTM, CDR2 ANQGSEA. The V end was cut by 6 bases, the J end by 2 bases, with 14 bases between. The CDR3 is 13 amino acids. Samples were assayed with immunoSEQ v3.0 at survey level. Sequencing of each sample targeted about 40,000-50,000 T-cell genomes. Profiling relied on immunoSEQ multiplex PCR, and the TCRdb table lists in-frame clones only, not all of them. The sample yields over 30,000 clones, more than 95% seen once. This sequence was found in a man aged 25 to 45 with HIV. The sequenced sample was unsorted PBMCs, obtained 6.9 years after starting antiretroviral therapy. The rearrangement uses TRBV29-1 and TRBJ2-7; TRBD1 might be the D (5 bases). This CDR3 reads CSVENRNPYEQYF. The CDR3 DNA reads as TGCAGCGTGGAAAACAGGAACCCCTACGAGCAGTACTTC.